This is a list of T cell receptor beta chains from one sample in a study of Ad26.COV2.S vaccination and SARS-CoV-2 variants. The assay was immunoSEQ multiplex PCR, and TCRdb's table has in-frame clones only and misses some. Here the sample spans under 600,000 clones, 80% to 90% being singletons. Sequencing was performed on peripheral blood, taken in a trial of Ad26.COV2.S vaccine versus placebo. The receptors were sampled from a person between 18 and 60 years old who received the Ad26.COV2.S COVID-19 vaccine or a placebo. CDR3s include the opening cysteine and the closing phenylalanine or tryptophan. Fields, in order: D gene, clone size, J gene, V gene, CDR3 DNA, CDR3 protein. D genes are given only for firm matches. Size is omitted from some rows. Given values are once, few, many or a class for expanded clones.

>TRBD1|-|TRBJ1-5|TRBV24-1
TGTGCCACCAGTGCCTCACAGGGGTCAAATCAGCCCCAGCATTTT
CATSASQGSNQPQHF
>TRBD2|-|TRBJ2-5|TRBV5-6
TGTGCCAGCAGCTTGCTGTTAGCGGGCCTACAAGAGACCCAGTACTTC
CASSLLLAGLQETQYF
>TRBD2|-|TRBJ2-2|TRBV6-1
TGTGCCAGCAGTGAAAAGACTAGCGGGGGGGCCGCCGGGGAGCTGTTTTTT
CASSEKTSGGAAGELFF
>TRBD1|-|TRBJ2-7|TRBV5-1
TGCGCCAGCAGCTTGGCCATCGACAGGGGAGCCTACGAGCAGTACTTC
CASSLAIDRGAYEQYF
>-|-|TRBJ1-1|TRBV6-1
TGTGCCAGCAGTGAAGCTGACAGATTGAACACTGAAGCTTTCTTT
CASSEADRLNTEAFF
>-|-|TRBJ1-1|TRBV3-1/TRBV3-2
TGTGCCAGCAGCCAAGACTCAGGGAACACTGAAGCTTTCTTT
CASSQDSGNTEAFF
>-|-|TRBJ1-1|TRBV7-9
TGTGCCAGCAGCTACCAGAGGACCGACACTGAAGCTTTCTTT
CASSYQRTDTEAFF
>TRBD2|-|TRBJ2-2|TRBV7-9
TGTGCCAGCAGCTTAAAACTAGCGGGAGTGGGCGCCGGGGAGCTGTTTTTT
CASSLKLAGVGAGELFF
>-|-|TRBJ2-3|TRBV12-1
TGTGCCAGCAGCTGGACTAGCGGGGGCCTAGGTTCGGATACGCAGTATTTT
CASSWTSGGLGSDTQYF
>TRBD1|-|TRBJ1-1|TRBV5-1
TGCGCCAGCAGCCGAACAGGGGCTAACACTGAAGCTTTCTTT
CASSRTGANTEAFF
>-|-|TRBJ2-5|TRBV10-3
TGTGCCATCAGTGACCTCGAACGAAAAAGTAAAGAGACCCAGTACTTC
CAISDLERKSKETQYF
>-|-|TRBJ2-1|TRBV10-1
TGCGCCAGCAGTGACCCAGGGGATGAGCAGTTCTTC
CASSDPGDEQFF
>TRBD1|-|TRBJ1-4|TRBV29-1
TGCAGCGTGAGACAGGGGGCTAATGAAAAACTGTTTTTT
CSVRQGANEKLFF
>-|-|TRBJ1-2|TRBV28
TGTGCCAGCAGTTTAGTCAGGCCGAGCGTTAACTATGGCTACACCTTC
CASSLVRPSVNYGYTF
>TRBD1|-|TRBJ1-5|TRBV28
TGTGCCAGCAGTCTAGACAGGGGGATTCAGCCCCAGCATTTT
CASSLDRGIQPQHF
>TRBD2|-|TRBJ2-7|TRBV27
TGTGCCAGCAGTTTTCGTGGTATTAGCGGGAGATCTTTGGACGAGCAGTACTTC
CASSFRGISGRSLDEQYF
>-|once|TRBJ2-2|TRBV12-3/TRBV12-4
TGTGCCAGCACCTTGGGCGGTTCCGGGGAGCTGTTTTTT
CASTLGGSGELFF
>-|few|TRBJ1-1|TRBV6-5
TGTGCCAGCAGTAGGGGGGGAGCAAGCACTGAAGCTTTCTTT
CASSRGGASTEAFF
>-|-|TRBJ1-1|TRBV6-5
TGTGCCAGCAGTTCCCCCCGCACAGTGAACACTGAAGCTTTCTTT
CASSSPRTVNTEAFF
>TRBD1|-|TRBJ1-2|TRBV27
TGTGCCAGCAGTTACTCTGACAGGGTAGAAGGCTACACCTTC
CASSYSDRVEGYTF
>TRBD1|-|TRBJ1-4|TRBV3-1/TRBV3-2
TGTGCCAGCAGCCAAGCGTATCCGGGACAGTGGATACAAAGAGGAGTTGAAAAACTGTTTTTT
CASSQAYPGQWIQRGVEKLFF
>-|-|TRBJ1-2|TRBV4-2
TGTGCCAGCAGCCAGGGCCTCCTGCCTGGGGGCTATGGCTACACCTTC
CASSQGLLPGGYGYTF
>TRBD1|-|TRBJ1-3|TRBV28
TGTGCCAGCAGCCTCCTTAGGGGACAGTCAAGAGGAAACACCATATATTTT
CASSLLRGQSRGNTIYF
>TRBD2|-|TRBJ2-7|TRBV27
TGTGCCAGCAGTCCGTTGGGGTTAGCGGGAATAAACCATTACGAGCAGTACTTC
CASSPLGLAGINHYEQYF